This is a list of T cell receptor beta chains from one sample in a study of CD8+CD57+ T cells in acquired aplastic anemia. TCRdb redid the calling of the reads with MiXCR, one entry per CDR3 protein. The table shows around 150,000 distinct CDR3 sequences, with 35% to 55% occurring only once. The sequenced sample was sorted CD4+, CD8+, or CD8+CD57+ T cells (not recorded which) from PBMCs. The origin of the receptors is a human donor in good health. Both conserved end residues are part of each CDR3. Each record gives: J gene, V gene, D gene, clone size, CDR3 protein, CDR3 DNA. The D gene is left open where the match is weak. The size field is filled for only some rows; it gives once, few, many or a size class.

TRBJ2-1	TRBV7-9	.	many	CASSTSVTYNEQFF	TGTGCCAGCAGCACCAGTGTTACCTACAATGAGCAGTTCTTC
TRBJ2-7	TRBV3-1	.	many	CASSQRNEQYF	TGTGCCAGCAGCCAAAGGAACGAGCAGTACTTC
TRBJ2-3	TRBV5-1	TRBD1	many	CASSSGPRQGTDTQYF	TGCGCCAGCAGCTCCGGCCCGAGACAGGGAACAGATACGCAGTATTTT
TRBJ1-1	TRBV10-2	.	few	CASSESYTEAFF	TGCGCCAGCAGTGAGTCGTACACTGAAGCTTTCTTT
TRBJ1-1	TRBV7-9	.	.	CATRGRAEAFF	TGTGCCACCAGGGGAAGGGCTGAAGCTTTCTTT
TRBJ2-2	TRBV2	.	.	CASRGTSANTGELFF	TGTGCCAGCAGGGGGACGTCCGCGAACACCGGGGAGCTGTTTTTT
TRBJ2-7	TRBV10-3	TRBD2	.	CAIAAVSGSYEQYF	TGTGCCATCGCAGCGGTTAGCGGGAGCTACGAGCAGTACTTC
TRBJ1-2	TRBV6-1	.	few	CASSPSGGSNYGYTF	TGTGCCAGCAGCCCTTCTGGGGGGTCCAACTATGGCTACACCTTC
TRBJ2-1	TRBV7-3	TRBD1	.	CASSLEVTGGNEQFF	TGTGCCAGCAGCTTAGAAGTGACAGGGGGTAATGAGCAGTTCTTC
TRBJ1-1	TRBV7-3	.	many	CASSLTRQLNTEAFF	TGTGCCAGCAGCTTAACCCGACAGCTGAACACTGAAGCTTTCTTT
TRBJ2-2	TRBV6-5	TRBD1	many	CASSYRKTGPGELFF	TGTGCCAGCAGTTACCGAAAGACAGGGCCCGGGGAGCTGTTTTTT
TRBJ2-7	TRBV29-1	.	.	CSVYTGSSYEQYF	TGCAGCGTCTACACCGGAAGCTCCTACGAGCAGTACTTC
TRBJ2-4	TRBV19	.	many	CASSSQQLAKNIQYF	TGTGCCAGTAGTTCACAACAATTAGCCAAAAACATTCAGTACTTC
TRBJ1-3	TRBV20-1	.	.	CSAGIGGAGNTIYF	TGCAGTGCTGGGATCGGAGGGGCTGGAAACACCATATATTTT
TRBJ1-1	TRBV10-3	.	.	CAISYAGTSNTEAFF	TGTGCCATCAGTTACGCCGGGACCTCGAACACTGAAGCTTTCTTT
TRBJ1-2	TRBV6-1	.	many	CASSDVPLYGYTF	TGTGCCAGCAGCGATGTCCCTCTCTATGGCTACACCTTC
TRBJ1-1	TRBV19	.	.	CVTGQGLGNTEAFF	TGTGTCACAGGGCAGGGGCTCGGGAACACTGAAGCTTTCTTT
TRBJ1-2	TRBV10-2	TRBD1	.	CASSDKVRGDYGYTF	TGCGCCAGCAGTGATAAAGTCAGGGGGGACTATGGCTACACCTTC
TRBJ2-1	TRBV24-1	TRBD2	.	CATSDHGTSGYNEQFF	TGTGCCACCAGTGATCACGGGACTAGCGGTTACAATGAGCAGTTCTTC
TRBJ1-1	TRBV10-3	.	.	CAIRQKMNTEAFF	TGTGCCATCAGACAGAAAATGAACACTGAAGCTTTCTTT
TRBJ2-6	TRBV7-2	.	many	CASSLLGAWANVLTF	TGTGCCAGCAGCTTACTGGGCGCGTGGGCCAACGTCCTGACTTTC
TRBJ2-5	TRBV6-2/TRBV6-3	TRBD1	many	CASSRGQGRETQYF	TGTGCCAGCAGCCGGGGACAGGGGAGAGAGACCCAGTACTTC
TRBJ1-1	TRBV25-1	.	.	CASSEYTEAFF	TGTGCCAGCAGTGAATATACTGAAGCTTTCTTT
TRBJ1-2	TRBV10-3	.	once	CAISSPHGLTGYTF	TGTGCCATCAGTTCCCCACATGGATTGACTGGCTACACCTTC
TRBJ2-5	TRBV3-1	TRBD2	many	CASSQTGGQETQYF	TGTGCCAGCAGCCAGACGGGGGGCCAAGAGACCCAGTACTTC
TRBJ1-5	TRBV20-1	.	many	CSARVDGSNQPQHF	TGCAGTGCTAGAGTTGACGGTTCCAATCAGCCCCAGCATTTT
TRBJ1-2	TRBV10-2	.	.	CASSESIGLNYGYTF	TGCGCCAGCAGTGAGTCGATAGGACTGAACTATGGCTACACCTTC
TRBJ1-2	TRBV29-1	.	once	CSVVGRNYGYTF	TGCAGCGTCGTCGGACGGAACTATGGCTACACCTTC
TRBJ2-1	TRBV20-1	.	many	CSAQDISSYNEQFF	TGCAGTGCCCAGGACATCAGCTCCTACAATGAGCAGTTCTTC
TRBJ1-6	TRBV11-2	.	many	CASSLKLWVPSSPLHF	TGTGCCAGCAGCTTAAAATTGTGGGTCCCGAGCTCACCCCTCCACTTT
TRBJ2-2	TRBV2	.	many	CASTTDRISTGELFF	TGTGCCAGCACCACAGACAGGATAAGTACCGGGGAGCTGTTTTTT
TRBJ2-2	TRBV2	.	.	CASSEAASNTGELFF	TGTGCCAGCAGTGAAGCTGCCTCGAACACCGGGGAGCTGTTTTTT
TRBJ2-1	TRBV24-1	TRBD2	.	CATSDLGLAGVDEQFF	TGTGCCACCAGTGATTTGGGCCTAGCGGGAGTCGATGAGCAGTTCTTC
TRBJ1-1	TRBV5-1	.	many	CASSLEASVAGSEAFF	TGCGCCAGCAGCTTGGAGGCATCGGTGGCAGGGTCTGAAGCTTTCTTT
TRBJ1-4	TRBV9	.	many	CASSVEVNEKLFF	TGTGCCAGCAGCGTAGAGGTTAATGAAAAACTGTTTTTT
TRBJ1-4	TRBV20-1	.	.	CSARGRADEKLFF	TGCAGTGCTAGAGGTCGGGCAGATGAAAAACTGTTTTTT
TRBJ1-1	TRBV29-1	.	.	CSVDPIGTNTEAFF	TGCAGCGTTGACCCCATCGGGACGAACACTGAAGCTTTCTTT
TRBJ1-2	TRBV4-2	TRBD1	many	CASSQGQGGYGYTF	TGTGCCAGCAGCCAGGGACAGGGTGGGTATGGCTACACCTTC
TRBJ1-4	TRBV20-1	.	many	CSARPSGGKNEKLFF	TGCAGTGCTAGACCCAGCGGGGGGAAAAATGAAAAACTGTTTTTT
TRBJ1-1	TRBV19	.	.	CASSIERGRYTEAFF	TGTGCCAGTAGTATAGAACGGGGGCGGTACACTGAAGCTTTCTTT
TRBJ2-7	TRBV19	.	few	CASSPWGGAYEQYF	TGTGCCAGCAGCCCCTGGGGGGGCGCCTACGAGCAGTACTTC
TRBJ2-5	TRBV6-1	TRBD1	.	CASRRTGQLGETQYF	TGTGCCAGCAGGAGAACGGGACAGCTTGGGGAGACCCAGTACTTC
TRBJ1-5	TRBV6-2/TRBV6-3	TRBD1	once	CASSYGTGFSQPQHF	TGTGCCAGCAGTTACGGGACAGGCTTTAGTCAGCCCCAGCATTTT
TRBJ2-2	TRBV7-9	.	medium-sized	CASRPRARTEELFF	TGTGCCAGCAGGCCTCGAGCCAGGACAGAGGAGCTGTTTTTT
TRBJ2-7	TRBV7-8	.	.	CASSSNRDYEQYF	TGTGCCAGCAGCTCCAACAGGGACTACGAGCAGTACTTC